Listed below are T cell receptor beta chains from one sample, sequenced in a study of blood T cell repertoires in COVID-19. Only in-frame clones appear in the TCRdb table, and some are missing; sequencing was by immunoSEQ multiplex PCR. The table has 250,000 to 300,000 clones, 80% to 90% seen once; the top ten hold approximately 4.2%. Specimen: peripheral blood. Every receptor here comes from a man between 35 and 55 years old with acute or convalescent COVID-19. CDR3s include the opening cysteine and the closing phenylalanine or tryptophan. A D gene is named only where the DNA matches it firmly. Where a row states a size, it is once, few, many or the class of an expanded clone; other rows omit it.

TRBD1 . 14 TRBJ2-1 TRBV5-1 TGCGCCAGCAGCCCCGGACAGGGCTGGGATGAGCAGTTCTTC CASSPGQGWDEQFF
TRBD1 . 17 TRBJ1-2 TRBV4-2 TGTGCCAGCAGCCAACCCTCAGGGACAGGGGGGACCGATGGCTACACCTTC CASSQPSGTGGTDGYTF
. . 15 TRBJ1-5 TRBV6-5 TGTGCCAGCACTCGGGGGTGGGTCTACAATCAGCCCCAGCATTTT CASTRGWVYNQPQHF
. . 14 TRBJ2-2 TRBV6-5 TGTGCCAGCAGCCGACTCGCCAACACCGGGGAGCTGTTTTTT CASSRLANTGELFF
. . 15 TRBJ1-2 TRBV9 TGTGCCAGCAGCGCCGCCTCCGGGTCTAACTATGGCTACACCTTC CASSAASGSNYGYTF
TRBD1 . 14 TRBJ1-3 TRBV6-2/TRBV6-3 TGTGCCAGCAGCCGAGACAGGGCTGGAAACACCATATATTTT CASSRDRAGNTIYF
. . 14 TRBJ2-2 TRBV11-1 TGTGCCAGCAGCCGGGTTACGAACACCGGGGAGCTGTTTTTT CASSRVTNTGELFF
TRBD1 few 15 TRBJ2-1 TRBV27 TGTGCCAGCAGTTTAGCCGGGACAGGTTCCGGTGAGCAGTTCTTC CASSLAGTGSGEQFF
TRBD1 . 14 TRBJ2-3 TRBV19 TGTGCCAGTAGTATAAGGGGGCGAGAGGATACGCAGTATTTT CASSIRGREDTQYF
TRBD1 . 13 TRBJ2-7 TRBV12-3/TRBV12-4 TGTGCCAGCAGGCATTCAGGGGGATACGAGCAGTACTTC CASRHSGGYEQYF
TRBD1 . 16 TRBJ2-7 TRBV3-1/TRBV3-2 TGTGCCAGCAGCCCCCTCGCGGACAGGAGCTCCTACGAGCAGTACTTC CASSPLADRSSYEQYF
. . 16 TRBJ2-7 TRBV5-4 TGTGCCAGCAGCTTGGGAGGTGCTGGGACACTGTACGAGCAGTACTTC CASSLGGAGTLYEQYF
. . 12 TRBJ2-1 TRBV29-1 TGCAGCGCATCTCGACAGTACAATGAGCAGTTCTTC CSASRQYNEQFF
TRBD1 . 16 TRBJ1-6 TRBV5-6 TGTGCCAGCAGCTTCCGGGACAGGGTTTGGAGCTCACCCCTCCACTTT CASSFRDRVWSSPLHF
TRBD1 . 13 TRBJ2-7 TRBV12-3/TRBV12-4 TGTGCCAGCAGATTGACAGGGGTTGACGAGCAGTACTTC CASRLTGVDEQYF
. . 14 TRBJ2-1 TRBV4-1 TGCGCCAGCAGCCAAGGTGAGAGGGCTAATGAGCAGTTCTTC CASSQGERANEQFF
. . 15 TRBJ1-3 TRBV6-5 TGTGCCAGCAGTTACAGGGGGATCAGTGGAAACACCATATATTTT CASSYRGISGNTIYF
TRBD2 . 16 TRBJ2-2 TRBV5-1 TGCGCCAGCAGCTTGGCGGGGGGGGCCTCCACCGGGGAGCTGTTTTTT CASSLAGGASTGELFF
TRBD2 . 19 TRBJ2-2 TRBV28 TGTGCCAGCAGTTTATCGGGACTAGCGGGGGCTTCGAGCACCGGGGAGCTGTTTTTT CASSLSGLAGASSTGELFF
. . 17 TRBJ1-5 TRBV12-1 TGTGCCAGCAGCTTTTTGGCAGGGGTCCCCCGGGGTCAGCCCCAGCATTTT CASSFLAGVPRGQPQHF
. . 14 TRBJ1-2 TRBV7-9 TGTGCCAGCAGCTTAGGTGGTTTCGGGGTCGGCTACACCTTC CASSLGGFGVGYTF
. once 15 TRBJ1-2 TRBV7-2 TGTGCCAGCAGCCTCAGACAGGCGCCTAACTATGGCTACACCTTC CASSLRQAPNYGYTF
. . 15 TRBJ1-1 TRBV3-1/TRBV3-2 TGTGCCAGCAGCCAGCCAACCTCAGGGGACACTGAAGCTTTCTTT CASSQPTSGDTEAFF
TRBD1 . 14 TRBJ1-2 TRBV7-2 TGTGCCAGCAGCTTTGGAGACAGGGGGGGCGGCTACACCTTC CASSFGDRGGGYTF
. . 14 TRBJ2-7 TRBV2 TGTGCCAGCAGTGAAGTCCACGGCCCCGCAGGGCAGTACTTC CASSEVHGPAGQYF
. . 14 TRBJ1-1 TRBV21-1 TGTGCCAGCAGCCTGACAGGGGGGAACCCTGAAGCTTTCTTT CASSLTGGNPEAFF
. . 13 TRBJ2-7 TRBV14 TGTGCCAGCAGCGACCGACAGTCGGCCGAGCAGTACTTC CASSDRQSAEQYF
TRBD1 . 17 TRBJ2-7 TRBV2 TGTGCCAGCAGTGCGCATCCCGGGACAGGGCTAGTCAACGAGCAGTACTTC CASSAHPGTGLVNEQYF
TRBD1 . 11 TRBJ2-1 TRBV23-1 TGCGCCAGCTCGGAGGAGACAGGGAGGTTCTTC CASSEETGRFF
. . 13 TRBJ1-3 TRBV3-1/TRBV3-2 TGTGCCAGCAGCCTTCCCATTGGAAACACCATATATTTT CASSLPIGNTIYF
. . 12 TRBJ2-1 TRBV7-2 TGTGCCAGCAGTCGGGGGAACAATGAGCAGTTCTTC CASSRGNNEQFF
. . 13 TRBJ1-2 TRBV30 TGTGCCTGGAGTGGGACAGAGTATATGGGCTACACCTTC CAWSGTEYMGYTF
. . 14 TRBJ1-1 TRBV7-2 TGTGCCAGCAGCCTCTCAGGCATGAACACTGAAGCTTTCTTT CASSLSGMNTEAFF
. . 14 TRBJ1-4 TRBV28 TGTGCCAGCAGTTACCAGGGAGGAGATGAAAAACTGTTTTTT CASSYQGGDEKLFF
TRBD2 . 16 TRBJ2-3 TRBV5-1 TGCGCCAGCAGCTGGGGGACTAGCGGGGGATTAGATACGCAGTATTTT CASSWGTSGGLDTQYF
. . 15 TRBJ2-1 TRBV15 TGTGCCACCAGCATCCTCTCCCAGAGAGGGAATGAGCAGTTCTTC CATSILSQRGNEQFF
TRBD1 . 13 TRBJ1-3 TRBV9 TGTGCCAGCAGCGGGACAGGGGGAAACACCATATATTTT CASSGTGGNTIYF
. . 13 TRBJ1-1 TRBV12-3/TRBV12-4 TGTGCCAGCAGTTCTACAGTTTGGACTGAAGCTTTCTTT CASSSTVWTEAFF
. . 15 TRBJ1-5 TRBV6-5 TGTGCCAGCACCCACCCGGGGGGGAGCAATCAGCCCCAGCATTTT CASTHPGGSNQPQHF
TRBD1 . 16 TRBJ2-3 TRBV7-6 TGTGCCAGCAGCTTGTCTCCGGGACAGGCGGCAGATACGCAGTATTTT CASSLSPGQAADTQYF
. . 12 TRBJ1-2 TRBV12-3/TRBV12-4 TGTGCCAGCAGTTTAGCGGGGAGTGGCTACACCTTC CASSLAGSGYTF
TRBD1 . 16 TRBJ2-1 TRBV5-4 TGTGCCAGCAGCTTGGAGACAGGGCTCCCCTACAATGAGCAGTTCTTC CASSLETGLPYNEQFF
TRBD1 once 15 TRBJ1-2 TRBV5-1 TGCGCCAGCAGCTTAACGTCGCCAGGGGGCTATGGCTACACCTTC CASSLTSPGGYGYTF
. . 18 TRBJ1-2 TRBV7-9 TGTGCCAGCAGCAACTCAACCCAGCGGGCCATAAGAGACTATGGCTACACCTTC CASSNSTQRAIRDYGYTF